One sample yielded the 13 T cell receptor beta chains listed below, sequenced in a study of OX40 agonist ivuxolimab in advanced cancers. Profiled with immunoSEQ multiplex PCR; TCRdb holds only in-frame clones, not every one. The sample has about 77,000 clones; roughly 91% are singletons. Sample: CD4+ or CD8+ T cells sorted from blood, taken in a trial of the OX40 agonist ivuxolimab. These receptors were obtained from an adult with an advanced solid tumor such as melanoma, head and neck, liver or kidney cancer.

The chain uses TRBV11-3 and TRBJ2-5; D might be TRBD2 (5 bases). Trimming cost V 6 bases and J 1 base, with 6 bases left between them. In germline, CDR1 is SGHNT, CDR2 YENEEA. This CDR3 region has 12 residues. The DNA for the CDR3 is TGTGCCAGCAGTCGGGGCCAAGAGACCCAGTACTTC. This codes for CASSRGQETQYF.

V and J are TRBV5-8 and TRBJ2-1, with TRBD2 matching over 8 bases. The CDR3 length is 15 residues. Germline V gene sequence: CDR1 SGHTS, CDR2 YDEGEE. With 4 bases clipped from V and 9 bases from J, the junction kept 12 bases outside the gene matches. This CDR3 reads CASSDSGVLVGEQFF. CDR3 DNA: TGTGCCAGCAGCGATAGCGGGGTACTTGTCGGTGAGCAGTTCTTC.

This chain uses TRBV11-3 with TRBJ2-1; D is unclear. From germline, CDR1 is SGHNT and CDR2 YENEEA. Trimming left V 2 bases short and J 8 bases short, with 10 bases between. CDR3 length: 13 amino acids. The CDR3 bases are TGTGCCAGCAGCTTAAGAACGGATCATGAGCAGTTCTTC. As protein: CASSLRTDHEQFF.

This clone was detected only once. The CDR3 nucleotides are TGTGCCATCAGTGACGGGACAGAGGGATTTCTTAACTATGGCTACACCTTC. This translates into CAISDGTEGFLNYGYTF. V gene TRBV10-3 combines with J gene TRBJ1-2; 7 bases match TRBD1. This CDR3 region has 17 residues. V lost 3 bases to trimming and J lost 1 base; unmatched junction nucleotides: 11. Germline loops: CDR1 ENHRY, CDR2 SYGVKD.

The chain joins TRBV7-9 to TRBJ1-2; D gene ambiguous. The CDR3 runs 16 residues. The germline CDR1 and CDR2 sequences are SEHNR and FQNEAQ (reference sequence). The V gene lost 5 bases and the J gene lost 0 bases, with 16 bases spanning the gap. This chain's CDR3 is CASSPIPIGTNYGYTF. In nucleotides, the CDR3 is TGTGCCAGCAGCCCAATACCAATTGGGACTAACTATGGCTACACCTTC. Combining the CDR3 with reference TRBV7-9 and TRBJ1-2 gives the whole variable domain DTGVSQNPRHKITKRGQNVTFRCDPISEHNRLYWYRQTLGQGPEFLTYFQNEAQLEKSRLLSDRFSAERPKGSFSTLEIQRTEQGDSAMYLCASSPIPIGTNYGYTFGSGTRLTVV.

The chain links TRBV10-3 to TRBJ2-3; TRBD2 matches at 16 bases. This CDR3 region has 18 residues. From germline, CDR1 is ENHRY and CDR2 SYGVKD. V shed 6 bases, J shed 5 bases, and the junction held 11 bases outside the gene matches. CDR3 residues: CAIRSSGTSGGAVDTQYF. CDR3 coding DNA: TGTGCCATCAGATCCTCCGGGACTAGCGGGGGGGCCGTAGATACGCAGTATTTT.

The chain is built from TRBV15 and TRBJ1-1; D unresolved. Germline V gene lookup returns CDR1 LNHNV and CDR2 YYDKDF (reference sequence). With 1 base removed from V and 8 bases from J, the gap between germline ends came to 8 bases. CDR3 length: 12 amino acids. The CDR3 DNA reads TGTGCCACCAGCAGAGTTGGCCTAGAAGCTTTCTTT. This translates into CATSRVGLEAFF.

The genes are TRBV7-2 and TRBJ2-7; 7 nucleotides match TRBD1. Germline CDR1 reads SGHTA; CDR2 reads FQGNSA. The CDR3 runs to 16 residues. With V trimmed by 4 bases and J by 1 base, 10 bases remained unmatched. This CDR3 reads CASSSTPRTGSYEQYF. CDR3 bases: TGTGCCAGCAGCTCGACCCCGAGGACAGGTTCCTACGAGCAGTACTTC.

The rearrangement joins TRBV5-1 to TRBJ2-5; either TRBD1 or TRBD2 may fit D (5 bases each). This CDR3 comprises 15 residues. Per germline, CDR1 SGHRS and CDR2 YFSETQ. Between the trimmed V and J ends, which lost 0 bases and 5 bases, there was a span of 14 bases. CDR3 protein: CASSLVGEMVETQYF. The CDR3 nucleotides read TGCGCCAGCAGCTTGGTGGGGGAGATGGTGGAGACCCAGTACTTC.

The chain carries TRBV6-5 and TRBJ2-7; the D gene is possibly TRBD2 (6 bases). Germline assignment: CDR1 MNHEY and CDR2 SVGAGI. Trimming cost V 6 bases and J 3 bases, with 12 bases left between them. There are 13 residues in the CDR3. The CDR3 protein is CASRETSRYEQYF. The CDR3 DNA sequence: TGTGCCAGCAGAGAGACTAGTCGCTACGAGCAGTACTTC.

Only a few counts were recorded for this clone. The chain is built from TRBV4-2 and TRBJ1-1, with D possibly being TRBD1 (5 bases). Trimming stripped 1 base from V and 2 bases from J, with 14 bases between. The CDR3 contains 16 residues. The germline V gene encodes CDR1 LGHNA and CDR2 YNFKEQ. The CDR3 DNA sequence: TGTGCCAGCAGCCAAGCTTTGCGGGGGGATAACACTGAAGCTTTCTTT. Translation gives CASSQALRGDNTEAFF.

J is TRBJ1-1 and V is TRBV28; D is perhaps TRBD1 (6 bases). Germline V CDR1 and CDR2: MDHEN, SYDVKM. CDR3 length: 13 amino acids. V was trimmed by 7 bases and J by 4 bases, leaving 13 bases between them. The CDR3: CASTPGERTEAFF. The CDR3 coding sequence is TGTGCCAGCACCCCAGGGGAGCGCACTGAAGCTTTCTTT.

The chain employs TRBV28 and TRBJ2-5; unclear D gene. V was trimmed by 3 bases and J by 4 bases, leaving 6 bases between them. Germline CDR1 reads MDHEN; CDR2 reads SYDVKM. The CDR3 has 12 residues. CDR3 loop: CASSFPGETQYF. The DNA for the CDR3 is TGTGCCAGCAGTTTCCCCGGAGAGACCCAGTACTTC.